This is a list of T cell receptor beta chains from one sample in a study of control samples from healthy donors and cancer patients. Here immunoSEQ multiplex PCR was the method, and the copy in TCRdb shows in-frame clones only, minus some. The sample contains approximately 52,000 clones, approximately 94% of which appear only once. What was sequenced was blood. The receptors stem from a woman under 30 in good health. Each CDR3 is given with its conserved first and last residue. Each record gives: J gene, D gene, V gene, clone size, CDR3 DNA, CDR3 protein. The D gene is left open where the match is weak. Clone size is stated in some rows and not others, as once, few, many or a class when expanded.

>TRBJ2-7|NA|TRBV7-2|NA
TGTGCCAGCAGCTTAACCTACGAGCAGTACTTC
CASSLTYEQYF
>TRBJ1-1|TRBD1|TRBV3-1/TRBV3-2|NA
TGTGCCAGCAGCCGTTTGACAGGGGTTTTCACTGAAGCTTTCTTT
CASSRLTGVFTEAFF
>TRBJ2-7|TRBD1|TRBV29-1|NA
TGCAGCGCCGGGACAGGGTTAATGTCAGAGCAGTACTTC
CSAGTGLMSEQYF
>TRBJ1-6|TRBD1|TRBV4-3|NA
TGCGCCAGCAGCCAAGTCCCCGGGACAGGGTATTCACCCCTCCACTTT
CASSQVPGTGYSPLHF
>TRBJ2-1|NA|TRBV7-2|NA
TGTGCCAGCAGCTTGGCGGGGTTACTTTACAATGAGCAGTTCTTC
CASSLAGLLYNEQFF
>TRBJ1-1|NA|TRBV7-9|NA
TGTGCCAGCAGCTTAAAGCCTGAAGCTTTCTTT
CASSLKPEAFF
>TRBJ1-1|NA|TRBV7-2|NA
TGTGCCAGCAGTAGTATTACGGGCTACACTGAAGCTTTCTTT
CASSSITGYTEAFF
>TRBJ2-7|TRBD1|TRBV28|few
TGTGCCAGCAAGGGGTCCGGGACAGGGTATTCCTACGAGCAGTACTTC
CASKGSGTGYSYEQYF
>TRBJ1-6|NA|TRBV4-3|NA
TGCGCCAGCAGCCAAGATCTGAGGACCGGGGGATCACCCCTCCACTTT
CASSQDLRTGGSPLHF
>TRBJ1-1|NA|TRBV6-5|NA
TGTGCCAGCAGTTTCAACCAGGGGACGAACACTGAAGCTTTCTTT
CASSFNQGTNTEAFF
>TRBJ1-3|NA|TRBV7-2|once
TGTGCCAGCAGCCTACTGACAGTTTCTGGAAACACCATATATTTT
CASSLLTVSGNTIYF
>TRBJ1-6|NA|TRBV2|NA
TGTGCCATCATGGGCAGGGAAAAGGGCTCCTATAATTCACCCCTCCACTTT
CAIMGREKGSYNSPLHF
>TRBJ2-7|NA|TRBV11-2|NA
TGTGCCAGCAGCTTAGGCACGTACGAGCAGTACTTC
CASSLGTYEQYF
>TRBJ1-2|NA|TRBV6-1|once
TGTGCCAGCAGTGAAAGGGGTAACTATGGCTACACCTTC
CASSERGNYGYTF
>TRBJ1-1|NA|TRBV20-1|NA
TGCAGTTGGCTCGACACTGAAGCTTTCTTT
CSWLDTEAFF
>TRBJ1-1|NA|TRBV27|NA
TGTGCCAGCAGTTTAATACCGGGGAACACTGAAGCTTTCTTT
CASSLIPGNTEAFF
>TRBJ2-1|TRBD2|TRBV2|NA
TGTGCCAGCAGTAGACTAGCGGGGGGCGGCAATGAGCAGTTCTTC
CASSRLAGGGNEQFF
>TRBJ1-1|NA|TRBV10-3|NA
TGTGCCATCAGTGAAAAACGGGACGACACTGAAGCTTTCTTT
CAISEKRDDTEAFF
>TRBJ1-2|NA|TRBV3-1/TRBV3-2|NA
TGTGCCAGCAGCCAAGGTTCAGGGGAAGAAACCTTC
CASSQGSGEETF
>TRBJ1-2|NA|TRBV9|NA
TGTGCCAGCAGCCCGGGGACTGGGACGGATGGCTACACCTTC
CASSPGTGTDGYTF
>TRBJ1-5|NA|TRBV30|NA
TGTGCCTGGAGTGTATTGTTGGGGGGGAATCAGCCCCAGCATTTT
CAWSVLLGGNQPQHF
>TRBJ2-2|TRBD1|TRBV7-2|NA
TGTGCCAGCACACAGGGGGCTTACACCGGGGAGCTGTTTTTT
CASTQGAYTGELFF
>TRBJ1-1|NA|TRBV10-1|NA
TGCGCCAGCAGTGAAATTCTCCTCGACAGCAATGATGAAGCTTTCTTT
CASSEILLDSNDEAFF
>TRBJ1-2|NA|TRBV29-1|NA
TGCAGCGACGGGTCTTATGGGGACGGTTTACATGGCTACACCTTC
CSDGSYGDGLHGYTF
>TRBJ2-7|NA|TRBV7-6|NA
TGTGCCAGCAGCCCATCGGATCTATATTCTGCCGAGCAGTACTTC
CASSPSDLYSAEQYF
>TRBJ1-1|TRBD1|TRBV7-9|NA
TGTGCCAGCAGCTTTGGGATGACAGGGCTGCAAATGAACACTGAAGCTTTCTTT
CASSFGMTGLQMNTEAFF
>TRBJ2-7|NA|TRBV5-8|NA
TGTGCCAGCAGCTTGGCCGGGGGCCCTGTCTCCTACGAGCAGTACTTC
CASSLAGGPVSYEQYF
>TRBJ1-1|TRBD1|TRBV20-1|NA
TGCAGTGCCAGTGCACTGACAGGGGGCTGGTTGACTGAAGCTTTCTTT
CSASALTGGWLTEAFF
>TRBJ2-7|TRBD2|TRBV7-2|NA
TGTGCCAGCAGCTTAGCGACTAGCGGGGGAATATACGAGCAGTACTTC
CASSLATSGGIYEQYF
>TRBJ1-1|TRBD1|TRBV19|NA
TGTGCCAGTAGTAAAAGTTGGACAGGGCCTGAAGCTTTCTTT
CASSKSWTGPEAFF
>TRBJ1-2|NA|TRBV9|NA
TGTGCCAGCAGTTCCTATAGGGCCTATGGCTACACCTTC
CASSSYRAYGYTF
>TRBJ2-1|TRBD1|TRBV19|NA
TGTGCCAGTAGTATAGGACAGGGCGTTGTAGATGAGCAGTTCTTC
CASSIGQGVVDEQFF
>TRBJ1-1|NA|TRBV19|NA
TGTGCCAGTAGTATTGGACCTGAAGCTTTCTTT
CASSIGPEAFF
>TRBJ1-2|TRBD1|TRBV24-1|NA
TGTGCCACCAGTGACCGTGGACAGGGGAGGGGCTACACCTTC
CATSDRGQGRGYTF
>TRBJ2-6|TRBD2|TRBV6-6|NA
TGTGCCAGCAGTTACACGGGGGGTTCTGGGGCCAACGTCCTGACTTTC
CASSYTGGSGANVLTF
>TRBJ2-3|NA|TRBV4-2|NA
TGTGCCAGCAGCCAAGGGCAGGGGGGGACAGATACGCAGTATTTT
CASSQGQGGTDTQYF
>TRBJ1-2|TRBD1|TRBV5-1|NA
TGCGCCAGCAGCTCGCTAACCACAGGGGCTGGCTACACCTTC
CASSSLTTGAGYTF
>TRBJ2-3|NA|TRBV7-2|NA
TGTGCCAGCAGCTTAGCGTCTTCTGGATTTTCCACAGATACGCAGTATTTT
CASSLASSGFSTDTQYF
>TRBJ1-5|NA|TRBV20-1|NA
TGCAGTGCTAGTTTACCAGGACGTGGACATCAGCCCCAGCATTTT
CSASLPGRGHQPQHF
>TRBJ2-7|NA|TRBV30|NA
TGTGCCTGGCGGGGGAGGGGGCGGGGGGACTTCTACGAGCAGTACTTC
CAWRGRGRGDFYEQYF
>TRBJ2-1|NA|TRBV5-5|NA
TGTGCCAGCAGCTTGGAAGGGTTGCAAAATTTGCTTCCCTACAATGAGCAGTTCTTC
CASSLEGLQNLLPYNEQFF
>TRBJ2-5|NA|TRBV7-6|NA
TGTGCCAGCAGCTTAGGATCGCAGCGAACGCAAGAGACCCAGTACTTC
CASSLGSQRTQETQYF
>TRBJ2-1|NA|TRBV29-1|NA
TGCAGCGTTGTAGGGTACAATGAGCAGTTCTTC
CSVVGYNEQFF
>TRBJ1-1|NA|TRBV28|once
TGTGCCAGCAGTTCCCCCTGGGGGAACACTGAAGCTTTCTTT
CASSSPWGNTEAFF
>TRBJ1-1|TRBD1|TRBV7-2|NA
TGTGCCAGCAGCTTAGCGGGGACAGGGCCGAACACTGAAGCTTTCTTT
CASSLAGTGPNTEAFF
>TRBJ2-3|TRBD2|TRBV4-2|NA
TGTGCCAGCAGTCCTTACGGGGGGGAGGGCACAGATACGCAGTATTTT
CASSPYGGEGTDTQYF
>TRBJ2-3|NA|TRBV7-9|NA
TGTGCCAGCAGCCCTTACGAGAGCACAGATACGCAGTATTTT
CASSPYESTDTQYF
>TRBJ1-2|NA|TRBV5-6|NA
TGTGCCAGCAGCTTGCTACCAGAAGCTCCCTATGGCTACACCTTC
CASSLLPEAPYGYTF
>TRBJ1-1|NA|TRBV6-1|once
TGTGCCAGCAGTGACACAGGTTGGAACACTGAAGCTTTCTTT
CASSDTGWNTEAFF
>TRBJ1-3|NA|TRBV30|few
TGTGCCTGGAGTCATCAGGGGAACTCTGGAAACACCATATATTTT
CAWSHQGNSGNTIYF
>TRBJ2-7|NA|TRBV6-2/TRBV6-3|NA
TGTGCCAGCAGTTCCGGGAGTGACTACGAGCAGTACTTC
CASSSGSDYEQYF
>TRBJ1-1|NA|TRBV10-1|NA
TGCGCCAGCAAGGGAGCGAACACTGAAGCTTTCTTT
CASKGANTEAFF
>TRBJ2-3|TRBD2|TRBV6-4|NA
TGTGCCAGCAGTGACTCGAGCGGGGGGGCCACAGATACGCAGTATTTT
CASSDSSGGATDTQYF
>TRBJ1-1|NA|TRBV20-1|NA
TGCAGTGCTAGTTCTGCAGGGAACACTGAAGCTTTCTTT
CSASSAGNTEAFF
>TRBJ2-2|NA|TRBV9|NA
TGTGCCAGCGAAGGGTATACGGCCGGGGAGCTGTTTTTT
CASEGYTAGELFF
>TRBJ1-2|NA|TRBV2|NA
TGTGCCAGCAGAGCAGGGGACTATGGCTACACCTTC
CASRAGDYGYTF